This T cell receptor (beta chain) was identified in a study of CD8 T cells in Susac syndrome. Blood CD8+ and CD4+ T cells underwent high-throughput TCR beta sequencing. Included as multiple sclerosis controls were treatment-naive patients who had stable or active relapsing-remitting disease. About 0.5 to 1 ug RNA was reverse transcribed with random hexamers. TCR beta CDR3 was amplified by immunoSEQ multiplex PCR. This amplification extended across 54 Vbeta and 13 Jbeta segments. Via MiXCR, TCRdb re-called the immunoSEQ multiplex PCR reads, giving one row per CDR3 protein. The repertoire holds 65,000 to 90,000 distinct CDR3 sequences, with about 95% as singletons. The germline V gene encodes CDR1 SQVTM and CDR2 ANQGSEA. The CDR3 is 11 amino acids. Trimming removed 7 bases at V and 0 bases at J, with 4 bases between.

This TCR was recovered from a human donor with multiple sclerosis. The sequencing input was CD8+ T cells from PBMCs. This sequence joins TRBV29-1 and TRBJ2-1; no definite D call. This chain's CDR3 is CSGDSYNEQFF. CDR3 coding DNA: TGCAGCGGGGACTCCTACAATGAGCAGTTCTTC.